Here is one T cell receptor beta chain with its context. This receptor's antigen is unknown. Per-base qualities were not stored, and no clone one base away is much larger. This entry comes from a study of control samples from healthy donors and cancer patients (dated by TCRdb to the early 2020s). V trim: 4 bases; J trim: 4 bases; unmatched bases: 3. The CDR3 runs 15 amino acids, cysteine and phenylalanine included. The DNA shown is the 45-base CDR3, in frame from base 1. Based on the germline V gene, the CDR1 and CDR2 sequences are SNHLY and FYNNEI. Preparation of the library involved the immunoSEQ multiplex PCR assay. TCRdb limited this immuneACCESS table to in-frame rearrangements with V and J called. A share of clones is missing; checked studies link under half to unresolved V genes, and the rest is unexplained. This sample holds roughly 93,000 clones; 85% to 90% were observed only once. The ten largest clones add up to 9% to 10% of the sample.

The receptor was isolated from a woman between 45 and 65 years old with colorectal cancer. Input material: PBMCs. The chain uses TRBV2 and TRBJ2-4; the junction holds 11 bases that match TRBD2. The CDR3 region has the sequence CASSVLAGGKNIQYF. The nucleotide sequence reads TGTGCCAGCAGTGTATTAGCGGGGGGGAAAAACATTCAGTACTTC.